Below are 23 T cell receptor beta chains sequenced from a single sample in a study of blood T cell repertoires in COVID-19. TCRdb's copy holds only in-frame clones and misses some; the assay was immunoSEQ multiplex PCR. The data contain 80,000 to 100,000 clones, 65% to 90% of them seen just once; the ten biggest clones take up about 17%. Material for sequencing was peripheral blood. The receptors here all came from an elderly woman with active or convalescent COVID-19.

This clone has just one count. The chain recombines TRBV6-2 or TRBV6-3 with TRBJ1-1; TRBD1 agrees at 11 bases. CDR3 length: 15 residues. The trim removed 5 bases at V and 6 bases at J, leaving 8 bases unmatched. Germline V gene sequence: CDR1 MNHEY, CDR2 SVGEGT. The CDR3 DNA is TGTGCCAGCAGTACCCCGGGACAGGGGGGGGCTGAAGCTTTCTTT. This translates into CASSTPGQGGAEAFF.

The chain couples TRBV2 to TRBJ2-5; TRBD2 agrees at 8 bases. The CDR3 runs 13 residues. V trimming: 8 bases; J trimming: 8 bases; junction bases outside the gene matches: 10. Germline values: CDR1 SNHLY, CDR2 FYNNEI. CDR3 sequence reads: CASGSLAGETQYF. The CDR3 coding sequence is TGTGCCAGCGGCAGTCTAGCGGGTGAAACCCAGTACTTC.

The chain uses TRBV6-5 and TRBJ2-7, with 7 bases fitting TRBD1. V lost 6 bases, J lost 3 bases, and 5 bases stayed unmatched. The V gene's germline CDR1 is MNHEY and CDR2 SVGAGI. The CDR3 has 13 residues. The CDR3 sequence: CASSLAGGYEQYF. DNA of the CDR3: TGTGCCAGCAGCCTCGCAGGGGGCTACGAGCAGTACTTC.

The rearrangement uses TRBV10-3 and TRBJ1-5; D unclear. The germline V and J ends were trimmed by 4 bases and 16 bases, with 20 bases remaining between them. Germline CDR1 ENHRY, CDR2 SYGVKD. CDR3 length equals 13 residues. The DNA of the CDR3 is TGTGCCATCAGTGGTGAGGGCGACCGCTGGCCTCATTTT. Residues: CAISGEGDRWPHF.

The chain links TRBV2 to TRBJ2-3; TRBD1 might be the D (6 bases). V gave up 8 bases and J gave up 0 bases, with 15 bases separating them. The CDR3 has 15 amino acids. Germline loops: CDR1 SNHLY, CDR2 FYNNEI. CDR3 in amino acids: CASDMGAPSTDTQYF. The CDR3, as DNA: TGTGCCAGCGATATGGGGGCCCCTAGCACAGATACGCAGTATTTT.

This clone was seen at least ten times. The chain employs TRBV2 and TRBJ2-7; 7 bases line up with TRBD1. Trimming at V came to 1 base and at J to 6 bases, leaving 12 bases not matched to a gene. The germline V gene has CDR1 SNHLY and CDR2 FYNNEI. This CDR3 has 16 residues. In DNA form, the CDR3 reads TGTGCCAGCAGTGAAGGGGTGGCAGGGGGACGTTTCGAGCAGTACTTC. Amino acids: CASSEGVAGGRFEQYF.

DNA for the CDR3: TGTGCCAGCAGCTTAGCGCAACGGTCATACGAGCAGTACTTC. Translated, it gives CASSLAQRSYEQYF. The genes are TRBV7-2 and TRBJ2-7, with unresolved D. The V end lost 0 bases, the J end lost 4 bases, and 10 bases lay between the germline ends. The CDR3 is 14 residues long. Germline CDR1 and CDR2: SGHTA and FQGNSA. Using reference TRBV7-2 and TRBJ2-7 for the parts outside the CDR3, the full variable domain is GAGVSQSPSNKVTEKGKDVELRCDPISGHTALYWYRQSLGQGLEFLIYFQGNSAPDKSGLPSDRFSAERTGGSVSTLTIQRTQQEDSAVYLCASSLAQRSYEQYFGPGTRLTVT.

This rearrangement joins TRBV7-9 to TRBJ2-3; a weak D match, TRBD1 (8 bases). V dropped 4 bases and J dropped 4 bases, with 15 bases sitting between them. The CDR3 covers 15 residues. CDR1 is SEHNR and CDR2 is FQNEAQ in the germline V gene (reference sequence). The CDR3: CASSSTGGGSDTQYF. CDR3 DNA: TGTGCCAGCAGCTCCACAGGGGGGGGGTCAGATACGCAGTATTTT.

The table lists this clone with a count of one. This chain uses TRBV10-3 with TRBJ2-2; TRBD2 matches 8 bases. Per germline, CDR1 ENHRY and CDR2 SYGVKD. The CDR3 has 15 residues. V was clipped by 2 bases and J by 1 base; unmatched bases: 0. The CDR3 coding sequence is TGTGCCATCAGTGAGCTAGCGGGGAACACCGGGGAGCTGTTTTTT. Translation gives CAISELAGNTGELFF.

V gene TRBV2 combines with J gene TRBJ1-1; D is possibly TRBD1 (5 bases). The CDR3 totals 13 residues. CDR1 and CDR2 from the germline V gene are SNHLY and FYNNEI. Trimming pared 7 bases from V and 3 bases from J, leaving 12 bases between. This chain's CDR3 is CASTGDGDTEAFF. The CDR3 DNA is TGTGCCAGCACGGGGGATGGGGACACTGAAGCTTTCTTT.

This CDR3 reads CASSYGLAGASDTQYF. Written as DNA, the CDR3 is TGCGCCAGCAGCTACGGACTAGCGGGAGCGTCAGATACGCAGTATTTT. This rearrangement joins TRBV4-3 to TRBJ2-3; 13 bases line up with TRBD2. The CDR3 contains 16 residues. After removal of 5 bases from V and 4 bases from J, the junction contained 6 bases not matched to a gene. In germline, CDR1 is LGHNA, CDR2 YSLEER.

The rearrangement uses TRBV25-1 and TRBJ1-1, with a weak D call TRBD1 (6 bases). CDR3 length: 15 residues. Germline loops: CDR1 MGHDK, CDR2 SYGVNS. Trimming left V 8 bases short and J 3 bases short, with 19 bases between. This CDR3 reads CASRRGGGLHTEAFF. In DNA, the CDR3 is TGTGCCAGCCGACGGGGAGGGGGTCTTCACACTGAAGCTTTCTTT.

The chain couples TRBV19 to TRBJ2-3; TRBD1 matches 9 bases. Germline trimming cut 5 bases from V and 1 base from J; bases unmatched to any gene: 19. The germline CDR1 and CDR2 sequences are LNHDA and SQIVND (reference sequence). This CDR3 has 20 residues. The CDR3 loop reads CASSRSPGTGTGSRTDTQYF. The CDR3 nucleotides read TGTGCCAGTAGTCGGTCTCCAGGGACAGGGACGGGGTCGCGCACAGATACGCAGTATTTT.

The chain combines TRBV18 with TRBJ2-7; D is perhaps TRBD2 (5 bases). This CDR3 region has 14 residues. V gave up 1 base and J gave up 3 bases, with 10 bases separating them. CDR1 is KGHSH, CDR2 LQKENI, per germline. The CDR3 region is CASSPQSRDYEQYF. The CDR3 DNA sequence: TGTGCCAGCTCACCACAAAGCCGGGACTACGAGCAGTACTTC.

The chain couples TRBV14 to TRBJ2-7; unclear D gene. This CDR3 has 14 amino acids. Trimming stripped 1 base from V and 0 bases from J, with 7 bases between. The V gene's germline CDR1 is SGHDN and CDR2 FVKESK. The CDR3 sequence is CASSQGAGSYEQYF. CDR3 nucleotide sequence: TGTGCCAGCAGCCAAGGGGCAGGCTCCTACGAGCAGTACTTC.

V is TRBV6-2 or TRBV6-3 and J is TRBJ2-1; D is unclear. CDR3 length: 11 residues. Looked up from germline, CDR1 is MNHEY and CDR2 is SVGEGT. V was shortened by 2 bases and J by 7 bases, with 3 bases between the two germline ends. CDR3 sequence (DNA): TGTGCCAGCAGTTACGAGAATGAGCAGTTCTTC. Residues: CASSYENEQFF.

The sample holds a few counts of this clone. J is TRBJ1-1 and V is TRBV7-8; 9 positions match TRBD1. Trimming at V came to 6 bases and at J to 6 bases, leaving 8 bases not matched to a gene. CDR3 length equals 14 residues. CDR1 is SGHVS and CDR2 is FQNEAQ in the germline V gene. As DNA, the CDR3 is TGTGCCAGCAGTTCAGGACAGGGGTCTTCTGAAGCTTTCTTT. Its translation is CASSSGQGSSEAFF.

V usage is TRBV27 and J usage is TRBJ2-7; 7 bases fit TRBD1. The CDR3 is 15 residues long. J gave up 7 bases and V 0 bases, and 9 bases lay outside the gene matches. Per germline, CDR1 MNHEY and CDR2 SMNVEV (reference sequence). The CDR3 protein is CASSLSRGTDGEQYF. The CDR3 DNA follows: TGTGCCAGCAGTTTATCGAGAGGGACAGACGGAGAGCAGTACTTC.

The chain has TRBV30 and TRBJ1-6; weak D call: TRBD1 (5 bases). Trimming stripped 3 bases from V and 4 bases from J, with 7 bases between. This CDR3 spans 13 amino acids. Germline V gives CDR1 GTSNPN, CDR2 SVGIG (reference sequence). CDR3 sequence reads: CAWRTEYNSPLHF. The CDR3 nucleotides read TGTGCCTGGAGGACAGAATATAATTCACCCCTCCACTTT. Looking up the rest from reference TRBV30 and TRBJ1-6 gives the full variable domain: SQTIHQWPATLVQPVGSPLSLECTVEGTSNPNLYWYRQAAGRGLQLLFYSVGIGQISSEVPQNLSASRPQDRQFILSSKKLLLSDSGFYLCAWRTEYNSPLHFGNGTRLTVT.

This chain uses TRBV2 with TRBJ1-4; TRBD1 agrees at 8 bases. This CDR3 has 14 residues. Trimming at V came to 5 bases and at J to 10 bases, leaving 9 bases not matched to a gene. CDR1 and CDR2 from the germline V gene are SNHLY and FYNNEI. The CDR3 reads CASSLTGDGGKLFF. The CDR3 nucleotides are TGTGCCAGCAGTTTGACAGGGGACGGGGGAAAACTGTTTTTT.

This chain uses TRBV6-6 with TRBJ1-5, with 8 bases matching TRBD1. The CDR3 length is 15 residues. Germline CDR1 and CDR2: MNHNY and SVGAGI (reference sequence). The V segment lost 6 bases and the J segment 0 bases; nucleotides outside the gene matches: 4. In DNA form, the CDR3 reads TGTGCCAGCAGATCGCAGGGGGCTAGCAATCAGCCCCAGCATTTT. It encodes CASRSQGASNQPQHF.

The chain recombines TRBV11-2 with TRBJ1-4; a weak D match, TRBD1 (5 bases). The V gene lost 5 bases and the J gene lost 7 bases, with 14 bases spanning the gap. The germline V gene has CDR1 SGHAT and CDR2 FQNNGV. The CDR3 has 14 residues. The CDR3 region is CASSPGGTVEKLFF. DNA of the CDR3: TGTGCCAGCAGCCCTGGGGGGACCGTTGAAAAACTGTTTTTT.

This clone was seen more than once but under ten times. The V gene is TRBV5-4, the J gene TRBJ2-2; 11 bases line up with TRBD1. The junction had 5 bases not matched to a gene; V was cut back by 5 bases and J by 5 bases. The V gene's germline CDR1 is SGHNT and CDR2 YYREEE (reference sequence). The CDR3 runs to 15 residues. CDR3 amino acids: CASSTGQGATGELFF. In DNA, the CDR3 is TGTGCCAGCAGTACTGGACAGGGGGCTACCGGGGAGCTGTTTTTT.